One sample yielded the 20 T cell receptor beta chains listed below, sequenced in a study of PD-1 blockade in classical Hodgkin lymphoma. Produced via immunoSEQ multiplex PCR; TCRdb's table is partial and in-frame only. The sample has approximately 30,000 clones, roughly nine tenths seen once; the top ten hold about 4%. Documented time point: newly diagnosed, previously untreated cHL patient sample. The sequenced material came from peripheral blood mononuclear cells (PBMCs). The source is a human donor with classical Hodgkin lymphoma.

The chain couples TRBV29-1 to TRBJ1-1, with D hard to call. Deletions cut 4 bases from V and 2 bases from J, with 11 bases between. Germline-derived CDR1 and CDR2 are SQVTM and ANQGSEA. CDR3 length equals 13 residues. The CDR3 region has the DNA TGCAGCGTTGCTATAGGCGGCAACACTGAAGCTTTCTTT. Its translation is CSVAIGGNTEAFF.

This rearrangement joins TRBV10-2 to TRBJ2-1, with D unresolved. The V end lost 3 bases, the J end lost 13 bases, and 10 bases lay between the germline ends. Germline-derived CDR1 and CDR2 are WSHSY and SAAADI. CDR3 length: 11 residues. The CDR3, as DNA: TGCGCCAGCAGTGAACAGCCAGCCCAGTTCTTC. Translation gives CASSEQPAQFF.

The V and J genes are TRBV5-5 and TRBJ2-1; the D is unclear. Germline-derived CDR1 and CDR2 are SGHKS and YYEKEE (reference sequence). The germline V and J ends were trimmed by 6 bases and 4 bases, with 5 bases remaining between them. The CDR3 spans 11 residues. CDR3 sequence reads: CASNLYNEQFF. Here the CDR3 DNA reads TGTGCCAGCAACCTGTACAATGAGCAGTTCTTC.

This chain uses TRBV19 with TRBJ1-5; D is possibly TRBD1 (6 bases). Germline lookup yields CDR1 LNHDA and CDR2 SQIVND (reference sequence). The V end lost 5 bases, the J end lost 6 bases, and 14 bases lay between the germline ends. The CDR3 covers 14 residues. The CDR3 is CASSPQGWGQPQHF. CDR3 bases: TGTGCCAGTAGTCCACAGGGTTGGGGTCAGCCCCAGCATTTT.

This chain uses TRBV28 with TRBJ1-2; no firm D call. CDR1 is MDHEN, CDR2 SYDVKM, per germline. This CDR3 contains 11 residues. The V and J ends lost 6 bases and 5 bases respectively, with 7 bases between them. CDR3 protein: CASSSGYGYTF. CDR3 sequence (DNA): TGTGCCAGCAGCTCAGGTTATGGCTACACCTTC.

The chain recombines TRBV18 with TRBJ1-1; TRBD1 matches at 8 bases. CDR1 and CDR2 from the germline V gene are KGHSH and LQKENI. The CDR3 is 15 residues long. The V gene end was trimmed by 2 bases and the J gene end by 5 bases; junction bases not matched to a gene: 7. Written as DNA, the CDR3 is TGTGCCAGCTCACCAGACGGGACAGGAGCTACTGAAGCTTTCTTT. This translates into CASSPDGTGATEAFF.

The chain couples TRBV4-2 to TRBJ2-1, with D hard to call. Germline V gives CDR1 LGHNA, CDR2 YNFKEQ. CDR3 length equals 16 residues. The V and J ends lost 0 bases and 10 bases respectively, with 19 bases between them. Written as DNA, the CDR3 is TGTGCCAGCAGCCAAGATAGGTTTGGGGTACAACAGGAGCAGTTCTTC. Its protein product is CASSQDRFGVQQEQFF.

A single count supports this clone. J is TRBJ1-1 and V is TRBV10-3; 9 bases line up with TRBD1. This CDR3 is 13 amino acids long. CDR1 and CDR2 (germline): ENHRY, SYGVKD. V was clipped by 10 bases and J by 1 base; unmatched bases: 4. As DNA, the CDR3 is TGTGCCACCGGGGGACAGGGGAACACTGAAGCTTTCTTT. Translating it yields CATGGQGNTEAFF.

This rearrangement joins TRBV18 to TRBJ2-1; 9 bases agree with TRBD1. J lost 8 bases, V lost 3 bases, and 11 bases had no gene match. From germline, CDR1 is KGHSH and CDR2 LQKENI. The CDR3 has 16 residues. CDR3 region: CASSPAKGTGIYEQFF. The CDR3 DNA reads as TGTGCCAGCTCACCCGCTAAGGGGACAGGGATCTATGAGCAGTTCTTC. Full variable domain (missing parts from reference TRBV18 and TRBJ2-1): NAGVMQNPRHLVRRRGQEARLRCSPMKGHSHVYWYRQLPEEGLKFMVYLQKENIIDESGMPKERFSAEFPKEGPSILRIQQVVRGDSAAYFCASSPAKGTGIYEQFFGPGTRLTVL.

Here the CDR3 DNA reads TGTGCCAGCAGGGGACTAGCGGGAAAGTTGGATACGCAGTATTTT. It encodes CASRGLAGKLDTQYF. The V and J genes are TRBV6-5 and TRBJ2-3; TRBD2 agrees at 13 bases. V was pared by 6 bases and J by 6 bases, with 6 bases of the junction left unmatched. Germline V gene lookup returns CDR1 MNHEY and CDR2 SVGAGI. This CDR3 is 15 amino acids long.

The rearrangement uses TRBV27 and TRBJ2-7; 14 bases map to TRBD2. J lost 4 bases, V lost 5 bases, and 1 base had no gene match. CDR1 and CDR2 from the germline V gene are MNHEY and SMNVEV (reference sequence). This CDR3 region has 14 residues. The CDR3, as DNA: TGTGCCAGCAGTAGACTAGCGGGAGGGTACGAGCAGTACTTC. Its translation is CASSRLAGGYEQYF.

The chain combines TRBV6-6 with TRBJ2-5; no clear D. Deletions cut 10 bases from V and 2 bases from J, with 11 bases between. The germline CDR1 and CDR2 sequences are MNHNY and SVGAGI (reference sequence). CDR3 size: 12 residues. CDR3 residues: CATSPIQETQYF. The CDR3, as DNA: TGTGCCACCTCCCCGATACAAGAGACCCAGTACTTC.

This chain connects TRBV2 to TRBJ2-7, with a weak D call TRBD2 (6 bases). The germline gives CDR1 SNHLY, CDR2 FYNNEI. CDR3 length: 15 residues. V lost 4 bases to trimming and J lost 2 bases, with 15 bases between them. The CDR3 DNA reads TGTGCCAGCAGTGTAGATCTAGCGAACGCCTACGAGCAGTACTTC. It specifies CASSVDLANAYEQYF.

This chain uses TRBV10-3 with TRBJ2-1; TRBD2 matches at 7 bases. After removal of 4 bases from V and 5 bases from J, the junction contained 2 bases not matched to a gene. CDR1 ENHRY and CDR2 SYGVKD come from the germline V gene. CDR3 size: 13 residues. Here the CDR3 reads CAISGLADNEQFF. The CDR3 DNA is TGTGCCATCAGTGGCCTAGCGGACAATGAGCAGTTCTTC.

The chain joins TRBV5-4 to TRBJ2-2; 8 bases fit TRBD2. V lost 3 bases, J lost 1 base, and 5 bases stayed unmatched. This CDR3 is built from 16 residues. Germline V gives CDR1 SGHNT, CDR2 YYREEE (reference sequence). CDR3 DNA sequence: TGTGCCAGCAGCTCGGGACTAGTGTTGAACACCGGGGAGCTGTTTTTT. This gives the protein CASSSGLVLNTGELFF.

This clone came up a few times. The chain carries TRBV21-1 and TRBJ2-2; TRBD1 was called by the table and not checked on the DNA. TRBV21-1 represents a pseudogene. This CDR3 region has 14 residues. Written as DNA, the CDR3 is TGTGCCAGCAAAGGGGGCCCGAACACCGGGGAGCTGTTTTTT. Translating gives CASKGGPNTGELFF.

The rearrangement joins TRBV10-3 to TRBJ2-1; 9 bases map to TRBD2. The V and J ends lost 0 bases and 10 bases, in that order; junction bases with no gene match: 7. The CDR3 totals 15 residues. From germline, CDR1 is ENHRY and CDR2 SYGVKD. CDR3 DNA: TGTGCCATCAGTGAGTCAAATAGCGGGAGTTCCGAGCAGTTCTTC. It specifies CAISESNSGSSEQFF.

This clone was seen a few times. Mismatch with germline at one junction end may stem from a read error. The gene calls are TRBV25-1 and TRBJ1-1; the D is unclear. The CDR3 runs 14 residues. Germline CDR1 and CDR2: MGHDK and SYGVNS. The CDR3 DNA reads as TGTACCAGTACCGATGGTGTCGGGAGGACTGAAGCTTTCTTT. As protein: CTSTDGVGRTEAFF.

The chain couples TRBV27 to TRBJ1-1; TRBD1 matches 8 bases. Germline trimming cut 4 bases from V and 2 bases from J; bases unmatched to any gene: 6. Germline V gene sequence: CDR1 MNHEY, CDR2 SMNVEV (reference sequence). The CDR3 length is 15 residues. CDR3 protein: CASSSPTGANTEAFF. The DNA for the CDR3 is TGTGCCAGCAGTTCACCGACAGGGGCCAACACTGAAGCTTTCTTT.

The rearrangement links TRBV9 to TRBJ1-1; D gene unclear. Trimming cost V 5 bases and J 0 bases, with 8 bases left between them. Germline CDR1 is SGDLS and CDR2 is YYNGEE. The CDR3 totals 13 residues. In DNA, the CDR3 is TGTGCCAGCAGACGGGGAATGAACACTGAAGCTTTCTTT. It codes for CASRRGMNTEAFF.